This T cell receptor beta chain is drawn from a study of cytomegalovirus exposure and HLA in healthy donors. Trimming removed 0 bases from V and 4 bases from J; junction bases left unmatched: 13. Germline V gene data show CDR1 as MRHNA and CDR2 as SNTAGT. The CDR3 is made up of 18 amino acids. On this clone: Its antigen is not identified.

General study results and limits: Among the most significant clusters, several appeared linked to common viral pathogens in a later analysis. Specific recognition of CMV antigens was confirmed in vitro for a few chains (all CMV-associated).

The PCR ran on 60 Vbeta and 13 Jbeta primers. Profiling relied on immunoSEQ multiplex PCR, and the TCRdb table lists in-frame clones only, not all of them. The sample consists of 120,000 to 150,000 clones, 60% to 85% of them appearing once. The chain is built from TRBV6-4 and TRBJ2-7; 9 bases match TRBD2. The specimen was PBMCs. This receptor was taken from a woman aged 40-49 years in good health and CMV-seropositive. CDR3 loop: CASSDSVQKRLAEYEQYF. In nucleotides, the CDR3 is TGTGCCAGCAGTGACTCGGTCCAGAAGAGACTAGCGGAATACGAGCAGTACTTC.